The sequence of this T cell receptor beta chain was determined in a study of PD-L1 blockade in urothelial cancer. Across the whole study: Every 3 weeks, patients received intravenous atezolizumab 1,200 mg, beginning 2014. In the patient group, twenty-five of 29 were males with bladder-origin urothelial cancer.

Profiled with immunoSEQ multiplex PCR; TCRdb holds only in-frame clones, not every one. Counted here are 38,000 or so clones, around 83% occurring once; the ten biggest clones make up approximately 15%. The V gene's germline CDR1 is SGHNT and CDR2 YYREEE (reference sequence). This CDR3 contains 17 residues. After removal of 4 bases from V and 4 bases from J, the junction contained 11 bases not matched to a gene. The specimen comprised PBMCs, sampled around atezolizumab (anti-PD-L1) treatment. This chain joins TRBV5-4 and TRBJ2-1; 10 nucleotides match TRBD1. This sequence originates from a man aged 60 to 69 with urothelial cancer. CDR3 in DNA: TGTGCCAGCAGCCCTCCCGGACAGGGGGTTTTGTACAATGAGCAGTTCTTC. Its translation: CASSPPGQGVLYNEQFF.